Below, 6 T cell receptor beta chains from the same sample are listed, as sequenced in a study of beta chain features in type 1 diabetes. Study-wide points: Shorter TCRB CDR3s, moderately but significantly so, marked every one of the four CD4+ subsets in Type 1 diabetes patients.

Antigens for these TCRs are unknown. The isolated RNA, all of it, was reverse transcribed, so expressed TCRB transcripts were what got sequenced. The assay was immunoSEQ multiplex PCR, and TCRdb's table has in-frame clones only and misses some. The sample lists fewer than 450,000 clones; roughly 14% were seen once. The sequencing sample was made of naive CD4+ T cells from blood. These receptor sequences come from a woman aged 18-30 years with type 1 diabetes.

With regard to this clone: Germline and junction disagree at one end, which may indicate a read error. The chain joins TRBV18 to TRBJ1-2; D might be TRBD1 (6 bases). CDR3 length equals 17 residues. Per germline, CDR1 KGHSH and CDR2 LQKENI. This CDR3 is CANSPPSTGFGDYGYTF. CDR3 nucleotide sequence: TGTGCCAACTCACCACCGTCCACAGGGTTTGGGGACTATGGCTACACCTTC.

The J gene is TRBJ2-5, the V gene TRBV7-6; unclear D gene. Trimming took 5 bases from V and 2 from J, leaving 15 bases between them. Germline assignment: CDR1 SGHVS and CDR2 FNYEAQ. This CDR3 spans 15 amino acids. The chain's CDR3 is CASSQRLGRQETQYF. The DNA for the CDR3 is TGTGCCAGCAGCCAAAGGCTTGGCAGGCAAGAGACCCAGTACTTC.

CDR3 nucleotide sequence: TGTGCCAGCAGTCAAAGGAGGGGCTCCTACAATGAGCAGTTCTTC. Protein: CASSQRRGSYNEQFF. The rearrangement links TRBV7-6 to TRBJ2-1; tentative D call: TRBD2 (6 bases). Per the germline V gene, CDR1 is SGHVS and CDR2 is FNYEAQ. Trimming took off 6 bases at V and 0 bases at J, with 12 bases between the two ends. The CDR3 runs 15 residues.

This clone was detected a few times. The rearrangement links TRBV27 to TRBJ2-7; D may be TRBD1 or TRBD2 (5 bases each). The CDR3 loop spans 13 amino acids. Trimming pared 5 bases from V and 3 bases from J, leaving 11 bases between. Germline V gene lookup returns CDR1 MNHEY and CDR2 SMNVEV (reference sequence). CDR3 loop: CASSPNGGYEQYV. The CDR3 region has the DNA TGTGCCAGCAGTCCCAATGGGGGCTACGAGCAGTACGTC.

The J gene is TRBJ2-5, the V gene TRBV27, with TRBD1 identical over 8 bases. Trimming at V came to 4 bases and at J to 9 bases, leaving 10 bases not matched to a gene. From germline, CDR1 is MNHEY and CDR2 SMNVEV (reference sequence). CDR3 length: 14 residues. The CDR3 DNA reads as TGTGCCAGCAGTTCGACAGGGGCCGGAGGGTCCCAGTACTTC. Translating it yields CASSSTGAGGSQYF.

This clone has more than one count but fewer than ten. The chain links TRBV7-2 to TRBJ2-3; D not resolved. The CDR3 runs to 12 residues. Trimming removed 8 bases from V and 5 bases from J, with 11 bases in between. Germline V CDR1 and CDR2: SGHTA, FQGNSA. The chain's CDR3 is CASSNNRDTQYF. The CDR3 coding sequence is TGTGCCAGCTCGAATAATAGAGATACGCAGTATTTT.